These 20 T cell receptor beta chains were sequenced from one sample in a study of blood T cell repertoires in COVID-19. Profiling relied on immunoSEQ multiplex PCR, and the TCRdb table lists in-frame clones only, not all of them. The sample consists of about 82,000 clones, 81% of them appearing once. Sequencing was carried out using peripheral blood. The origin of the receptors is a man older than 75 with acute or convalescent COVID-19.

The chain is built from TRBV27 and TRBJ2-5, with TRBD2 matching over 13 bases. Unmatched junction bases numbered 15, after V lost 0 bases and J lost 5 bases. The germline gives CDR1 MNHEY, CDR2 SMNVEV (reference sequence). The CDR3 runs to 20 residues. The DNA for the CDR3 is TGTGCCAGCAGTTTATCCCTCGGGACTAGCGGGACCCTAGGGAGGGAGACCCAGTACTTC. Its translation is CASSLSLGTSGTLGRETQYF.

The chain combines TRBV28 with TRBJ1-5, with 10 bases aligning to TRBD1. Germline V gene sequence: CDR1 MDHEN, CDR2 SYDVKM. The CDR3 has 14 residues. The V gene end was trimmed by 7 bases and the J gene end by 6 bases; junction bases not matched to a gene: 6. The CDR3 reads CASKRQGAGQPQHF. CDR3 in DNA: TGTGCCAGCAAGCGACAGGGGGCCGGTCAGCCCCAGCATTTT. The whole variable domain, remainder taken from reference TRBV28 and TRBJ1-5, is DVKVTQSSRYLVKRTGEKVFLECVQDMDHENMFWYRQDPGLGLRLIYFSYDVKMKEKGDIPEGYSVSREKKERFSLILESASTNQTSMYLCASKRQGAGQPQHFGDGTRLSIL.

The V call is TRBV19, the J call TRBJ2-1; 8 positions agree with TRBD2. Germline V lookup: CDR1 LNHDA, CDR2 SQIVND (reference sequence). The CDR3 spans 16 residues. The J segment lost 7 bases and the V segment lost 4 bases, leaving 12 bases of the junction unmatched. DNA of the CDR3: TGTGCCAGTAGTACCGGAACGGGAGGGCCCTCGAATGAGCAGTTCTTC. Translation gives CASSTGTGGPSNEQFF. The complete variable domain, with remaining parts taken from reference TRBV19 and TRBJ2-1, reads DGGITQSPKYLFRKEGQNVTLSCEQNLNHDAMYWYRQDPGQGLRLIYYSQIVNDFQKGDIAEGYSVSREKKESFPLTVTSAQKNPTAFYLCASSTGTGGPSNEQFFGPGTRLTVL.

This clone was seen more than once but under ten times. This chain connects TRBV3-1 (or the pseudogene TRBV3-2) to TRBJ2-7, with D uncertain. CDR3 length: 12 amino acids. Trimming removed 1 base at V and 4 bases at J, with 5 bases between. From germline, CDR1 is LGHDT and CDR2 YNNKEL (reference sequence). The CDR3 sequence is CASSQGLYEQYF. The CDR3 DNA is TGTGCCAGCAGCCAAGGTTTATACGAGCAGTACTTC.

The rearrangement links TRBV5-1 to TRBJ2-7; 7 nucleotides match TRBD2. This CDR3 is built from 14 residues. CDR1 is SGHRS, CDR2 YFSETQ, per germline. V lost 7 bases and J lost 4; bases outside the gene matches: 11. The CDR3 DNA reads TGCGCCAGCCGCTACCGGGGGGACGGGTACGAGCAGTACTTC. The encoded protein is CASRYRGDGYEQYF.

This chain joins TRBV18 and TRBJ2-2; a possible D gene is TRBD2 (6 bases). This CDR3 comprises 14 residues. V gave up 3 bases and J gave up 4 bases, with 9 bases separating them. The germline V gene encodes CDR1 KGHSH and CDR2 LQKENI. CDR3 coding DNA: TGTGCCAGCTCACCTTCTAGCGTCACCGGGGAGCTGTTTTTT. Its translation is CASSPSSVTGELFF.

The chain uses TRBV7-2 and TRBJ2-7; weak D call: TRBD2 (5 bases). From germline, CDR1 is SGHTA and CDR2 FQGNSA. The germline V and J ends were trimmed by 2 bases and 0 bases, with 5 bases remaining between them. There are 13 residues in the CDR3. The CDR3 loop is CASSLTSSYEQYF. CDR3 nucleotides: TGTGCCAGCAGCTTAACTAGCTCCTACGAGCAGTACTTC. The full variable domain, completed using reference TRBV7-2 and TRBJ2-7, is GAGVSQSPSNKVTEKGKDVELRCDPISGHTALYWYRQSLGQGLEFLIYFQGNSAPDKSGLPSDRFSAERTGGSVSTLTIQRTQQEDSAVYLCASSLTSSYEQYFGPGTRLTVT.

The V call is TRBV5-1, the J call TRBJ2-5, with 9 bases lining up with TRBD2. The CDR3 contains 14 residues. The trim removed 4 bases at V and 2 bases at J, leaving 3 bases unmatched. Per the germline V gene, CDR1 is SGHRS and CDR2 is YFSETQ. CDR3 in DNA: TGCGCCAGCAGCAGGACTAGCGATCAAGAGACCCAGTACTTC. Its protein is CASSRTSDQETQYF.

The chain has TRBV28 and TRBJ2-1; D perhaps matches TRBD1 (5 bases). Germline values: CDR1 MDHEN, CDR2 SYDVKM. Trimming shortened V by 0 bases and J by 10 bases, and 13 bases separated the two germline ends. The CDR3 spans 14 residues. The CDR3 loop reads CASSLWGPTWEQFF. The CDR3 DNA reads as TGTGCCAGCAGTTTATGGGGGCCCACATGGGAGCAGTTCTTC.

The chain recombines TRBV5-5 with TRBJ2-2; the D is unclear. In germline, CDR1 is SGHKS, CDR2 YYEKEE (reference sequence). This CDR3 contains 12 residues. V shed 4 bases and J shed 8 bases, with 9 bases lying between them. The CDR3 sequence: CASSLLRGELFF. CDR3 bases: TGTGCCAGCAGCCTATTGCGGGGGGAGCTGTTTTTT.

This chain joins TRBV3-1 (or the pseudogene TRBV3-2) and TRBJ2-5, with TRBD1 as a possible D gene (5 bases). This CDR3 is built from 14 residues. V lost 2 bases, J lost 5 bases, and 12 bases lay in between. Looked up from germline, CDR1 is LGHDT and CDR2 is YNNKEL (reference sequence). The CDR3 loop is CASSQNPGPETQYF. DNA for the CDR3: TGTGCCAGCAGCCAAAACCCAGGGCCGGAGACCCAGTACTTC.

This clone has just one count. V gene TRBV19 combines with J gene TRBJ1-4, with 8 bases identical to TRBD1. The germline CDR1 and CDR2 sequences are LNHDA and SQIVND (reference sequence). V was pared by 7 bases and J by 6 bases, with 4 bases of the junction left unmatched. The CDR3 is made up of 13 amino acids. The CDR3 nucleotides are TGTGCCAGTACCAGGGGGCAGTATGAAAAACTGTTTTTT. Encoded protein: CASTRGQYEKLFF.

V and J are TRBV14 and TRBJ2-7, with TRBD1 identical over 7 bases. Trimming at V came to 1 base and at J to 12 bases, leaving 12 bases not matched to a gene. This CDR3 is 14 amino acids long. CDR1 SGHDN and CDR2 FVKESK come from the germline V gene. CDR3 loop: CASSQGLGGRLLYF. CDR3 sequence (DNA): TGTGCCAGCAGCCAAGGCCTAGGGGGCCGCCTTCTGTACTTC.

The CDR3 DNA follows: TGTGCCAGCAGCCCGAGACGGGGAGATGAGCAGTTCTTC. It is translated as CASSPRRGDEQFF. The rearrangement uses TRBV7-3 and TRBJ2-1; tentatively, D is TRBD2 (5 bases). V lost 5 bases and J 8 bases, leaving 13 bases between the germline ends. This CDR3 is built from 13 residues. Per germline, CDR1 SGHTA and CDR2 FQGTGA.

Details on this clone: Other nucleotide sequences in the sample specify the same CDR3. CDR3 protein: CASQGTGELFF. The CDR3 bases are TGTGCCTCACAGGGTACCGGGGAGCTGTTTTTT. The chain links TRBV2 to TRBJ2-2; weak D call: TRBD1 (6 bases). Germline-derived CDR1 and CDR2 are SNHLY and FYNNEI. The CDR3 sequence is 11 residues long. Trimming shortened V by 11 bases and J by 5 bases, and 9 bases separated the two germline ends.

The V gene is TRBV6-2 or TRBV6-3, the J gene TRBJ1-2; 7 bases agree with TRBD1. The CDR3 is 13 amino acids. Trimming at V came to 6 bases and at J to 3 bases, leaving 4 bases not matched to a gene. CDR1 MNHEY and CDR2 SVGEGT come from the germline V gene. CDR3 nucleotide sequence: TGTGCCAGCAGCCGGGACAGCTACTATGGCTACACCTTC. Protein sequence: CASSRDSYYGYTF.

The rearrangement links TRBV28 to TRBJ1-1; 9 positions agree with TRBD1. The CDR3 loop spans 14 amino acids. Germline loops: CDR1 MDHEN, CDR2 SYDVKM. V trimming: 6 bases; J trimming: 4 bases; junction bases outside the gene matches: 6. CDR3 coding DNA: TGTGCCAGCAGCCCTCAGACAGGGGGCACTGAAGCTTTCTTT. Its translation: CASSPQTGGTEAFF.

The rearrangement links TRBV19 to TRBJ2-1, with TRBD1 identical over 7 bases. CDR3 length: 14 residues. Germline assignment: CDR1 LNHDA and CDR2 SQIVND (reference sequence). V lost 9 bases and J lost 6; bases outside the gene matches: 11. Here the CDR3 DNA reads TGTGCCAGCAAGCCCATCGACAGGGTCAATGAGCAGTTCTTC. Amino acids: CASKPIDRVNEQFF.

This clone was seen only a few times. The chain uses TRBV6-6 and TRBJ1-1; D unresolved. This CDR3 is 15 amino acids long. V was shortened by 0 bases and J by 5 bases, with 13 bases between the two germline ends. Germline-derived CDR1 and CDR2 are MNHNY and SVGAGI (reference sequence). DNA for the CDR3: TGTGCCAGCAGTTACTCGAGACGATGGGAGACTGAAGCTTTCTTT. Protein product: CASSYSRRWETEAFF.

The rearrangement uses TRBV19 and TRBJ1-1; D is ambiguous. Germline CDR1 is LNHDA and CDR2 is SQIVND (reference sequence). There are 14 residues in the CDR3. Trimming removed 6 bases from V and 0 bases from J, with 11 bases in between. CDR3 DNA sequence: TGTGCCAGTAGCTTGAGGGAGATGAACACTGAAGCTTTCTTT. This gives the protein CASSLREMNTEAFF. The whole variable domain, filled in from reference TRBV19 and TRBJ1-1, reads DGGITQSPKYLFRKEGQNVTLSCEQNLNHDAMYWYRQDPGQGLRLIYYSQIVNDFQKGDIAEGYSVSREKKESFPLTVTSAQKNPTAFYLCASSLREMNTEAFFGQGTRLTVV.